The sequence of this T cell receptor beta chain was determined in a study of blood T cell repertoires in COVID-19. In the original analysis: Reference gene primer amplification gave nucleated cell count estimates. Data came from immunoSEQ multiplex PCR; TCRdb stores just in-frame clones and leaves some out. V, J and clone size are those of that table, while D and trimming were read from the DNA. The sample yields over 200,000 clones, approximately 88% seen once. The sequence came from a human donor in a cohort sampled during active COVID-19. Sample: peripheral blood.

The CDR3 sequence: CASSLQGYEQYF. The CDR3 DNA reads TGTGCCAGCAGTCTACAGGGGTACGAGCAGTACTTC. This chain uses TRBV6-2 or TRBV6-3 with TRBJ2-7, with TRBD1 matching over 7 bases. Per germline, CDR1 MNHEY and CDR2 SVGEGT. This CDR3 is built from 12 residues. V trimming: 5 bases; J trimming: 4 bases; junction bases outside the gene matches: 2.